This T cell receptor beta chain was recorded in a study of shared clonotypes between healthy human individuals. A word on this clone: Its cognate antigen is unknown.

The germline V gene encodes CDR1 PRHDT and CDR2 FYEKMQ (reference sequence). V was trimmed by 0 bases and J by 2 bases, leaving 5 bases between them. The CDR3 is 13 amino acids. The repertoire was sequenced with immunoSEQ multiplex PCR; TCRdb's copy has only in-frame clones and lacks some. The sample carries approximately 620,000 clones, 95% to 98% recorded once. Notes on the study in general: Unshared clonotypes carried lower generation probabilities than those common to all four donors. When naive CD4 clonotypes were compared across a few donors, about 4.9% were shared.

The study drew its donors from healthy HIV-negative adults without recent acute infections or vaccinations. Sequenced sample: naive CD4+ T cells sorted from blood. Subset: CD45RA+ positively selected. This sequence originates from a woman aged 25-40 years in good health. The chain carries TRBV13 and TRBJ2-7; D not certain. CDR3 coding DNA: TGTGCCAGCAGCTTAGGTCAGCCCTACGAGCAGTACTTC. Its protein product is CASSLGQPYEQYF.